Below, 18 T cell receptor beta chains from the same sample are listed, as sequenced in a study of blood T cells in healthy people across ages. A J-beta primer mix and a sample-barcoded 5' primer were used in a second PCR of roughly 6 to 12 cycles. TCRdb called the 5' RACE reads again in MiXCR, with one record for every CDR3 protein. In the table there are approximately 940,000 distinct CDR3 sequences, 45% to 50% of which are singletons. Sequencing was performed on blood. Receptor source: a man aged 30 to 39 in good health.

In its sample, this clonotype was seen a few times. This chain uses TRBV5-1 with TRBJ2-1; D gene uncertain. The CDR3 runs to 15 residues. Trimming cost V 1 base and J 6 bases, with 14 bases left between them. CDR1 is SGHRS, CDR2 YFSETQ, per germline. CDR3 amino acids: CASSLQPSWGNEQFF. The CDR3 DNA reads TGCGCCAGCAGCTTGCAGCCTTCATGGGGCAATGAGCAGTTCTTC. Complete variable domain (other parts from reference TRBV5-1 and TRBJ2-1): KAGVTQTPRYLIKTRGQQVTLSCSPISGHRSVSWYQQTPGQGLQFLFEYFSETQRNKGNFPGRFSGRQFSNSRSEMNVSTLELGDSALYLCASSLQPSWGNEQFFGPGTRLTVL.

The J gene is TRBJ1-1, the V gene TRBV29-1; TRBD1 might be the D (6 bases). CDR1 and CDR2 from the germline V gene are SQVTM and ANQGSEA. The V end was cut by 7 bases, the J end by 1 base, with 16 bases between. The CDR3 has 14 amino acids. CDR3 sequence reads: CSAGGGYKNTEAFF. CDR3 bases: TGCAGCGCCGGAGGGGGATACAAGAACACTGAAGCTTTCTTT.

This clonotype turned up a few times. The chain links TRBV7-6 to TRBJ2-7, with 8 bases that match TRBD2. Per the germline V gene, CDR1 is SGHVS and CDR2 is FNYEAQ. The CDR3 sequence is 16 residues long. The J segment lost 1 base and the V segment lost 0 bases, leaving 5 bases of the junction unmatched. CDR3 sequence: CASSLAGSGVSYEQYF. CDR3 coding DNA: TGTGCCAGCAGCTTAGCGGGTAGCGGGGTATCCTACGAGCAGTACTTC. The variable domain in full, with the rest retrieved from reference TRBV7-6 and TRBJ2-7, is GAGVSQSPRYKVTKRGQDVALRCDPISGHVSLYWYRQALGQGPEFLTYFNYEAQQDKSGLPNDRFSAERPEGSISTLTIQRTEQRDSAMYRCASSLAGSGVSYEQYFGPGTRLTVT.

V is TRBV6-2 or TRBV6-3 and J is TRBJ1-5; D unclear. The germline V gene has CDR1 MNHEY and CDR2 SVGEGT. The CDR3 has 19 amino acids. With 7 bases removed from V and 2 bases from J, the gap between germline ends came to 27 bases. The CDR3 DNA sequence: TGTGCCAGCACCTTGGACGCAATCCCTTCCTTGGTTGGCAATCAGCCCCAGCATTTT. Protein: CASTLDAIPSLVGNQPQHF.

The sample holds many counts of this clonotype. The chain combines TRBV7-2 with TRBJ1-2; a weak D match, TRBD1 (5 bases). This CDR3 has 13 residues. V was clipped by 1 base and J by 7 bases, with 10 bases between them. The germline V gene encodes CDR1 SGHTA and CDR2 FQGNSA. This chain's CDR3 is CASSLGQGTGYTF. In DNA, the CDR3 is TGTGCCAGCAGCTTAGGCCAGGGCACTGGCTACACCTTC.

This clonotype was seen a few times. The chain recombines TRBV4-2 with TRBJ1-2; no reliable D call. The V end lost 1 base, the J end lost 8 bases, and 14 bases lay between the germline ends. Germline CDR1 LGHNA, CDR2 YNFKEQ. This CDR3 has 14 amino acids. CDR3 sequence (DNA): TGTGCCAGCAGCCAAGCAATGTCGTCTCAGGGCTACACCTTC. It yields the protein CASSQAMSSQGYTF.

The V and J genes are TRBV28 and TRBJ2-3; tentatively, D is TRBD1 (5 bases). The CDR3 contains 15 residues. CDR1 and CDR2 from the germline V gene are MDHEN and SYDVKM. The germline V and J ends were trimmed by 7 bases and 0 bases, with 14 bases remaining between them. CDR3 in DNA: TGTGCCAGCATGGGGCTTCTATCGAGCACAGATACGCAGTATTTT. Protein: CASMGLLSSTDTQYF.

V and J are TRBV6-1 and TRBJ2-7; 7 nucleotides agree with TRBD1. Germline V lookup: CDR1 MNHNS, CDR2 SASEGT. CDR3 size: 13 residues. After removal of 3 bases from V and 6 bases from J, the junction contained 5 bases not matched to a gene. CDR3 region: CASSETGLSEQYF. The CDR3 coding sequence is TGTGCCAGCAGTGAGACAGGGTTAAGCGAGCAGTACTTC.

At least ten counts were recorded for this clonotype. The DNA for the CDR3 is TGTGCCAGCAGCTTAAAGGACACGGGAAACATTCAGTACTTC. It specifies CASSLKDTGNIQYF. The V call is TRBV7-2, the J call TRBJ2-4, with a weak D call TRBD1 (5 bases). CDR1 is SGHTA and CDR2 is FQGNSA in the germline V gene. V lost 2 bases and J 6 bases, leaving 11 bases between the germline ends. The CDR3 sequence is 14 residues long. The full variable domain, rest sourced from reference TRBV7-2 and TRBJ2-4, is GAGVSQSPSNKVTEKGKDVELRCDPISGHTALYWYRQSLGQGLEFLIYFQGNSAPDKSGLPSDRFSAERTGGSVSTLTIQRTQQEDSAVYLCASSLKDTGNIQYFGAGTRLSVL.

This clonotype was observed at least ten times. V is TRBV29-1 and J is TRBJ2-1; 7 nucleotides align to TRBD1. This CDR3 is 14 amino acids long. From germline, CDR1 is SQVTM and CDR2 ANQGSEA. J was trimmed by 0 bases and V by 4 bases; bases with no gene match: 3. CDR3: CSVGTGSSYNEQFF. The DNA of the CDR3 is TGCAGCGTTGGGACAGGCAGCTCCTACAATGAGCAGTTCTTC.

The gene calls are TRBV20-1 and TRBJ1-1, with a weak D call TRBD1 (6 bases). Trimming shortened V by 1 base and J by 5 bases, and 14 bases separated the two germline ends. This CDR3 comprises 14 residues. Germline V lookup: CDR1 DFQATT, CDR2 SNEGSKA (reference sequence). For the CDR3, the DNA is TGCAGTGCTAGAGTAGGGGGGCTCGGGACTGAAGCTTTCTTT. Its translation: CSARVGGLGTEAFF.

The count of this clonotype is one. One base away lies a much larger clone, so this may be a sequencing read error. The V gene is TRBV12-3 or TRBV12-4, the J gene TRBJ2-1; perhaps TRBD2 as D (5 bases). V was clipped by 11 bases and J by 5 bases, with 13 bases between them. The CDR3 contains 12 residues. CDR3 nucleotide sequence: TGTGCCTCGGGGTTCCCCCACAATGAGCAGTTCTTC. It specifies CASGFPHNEQFF.

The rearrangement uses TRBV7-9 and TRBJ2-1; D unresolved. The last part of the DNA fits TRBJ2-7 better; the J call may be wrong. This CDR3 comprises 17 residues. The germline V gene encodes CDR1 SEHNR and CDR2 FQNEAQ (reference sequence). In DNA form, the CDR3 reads TGTGCCAGCAGCTCACCGCGGACCCGTAGCTCCTACAATGAGCAGTACTTC. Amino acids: CASSSPRTRSSYNEQYF.

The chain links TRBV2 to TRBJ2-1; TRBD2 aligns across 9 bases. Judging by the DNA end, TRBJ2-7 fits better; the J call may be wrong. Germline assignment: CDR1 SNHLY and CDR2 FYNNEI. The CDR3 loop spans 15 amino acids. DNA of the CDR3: TGTGCCAGCAGAGGAATAGCGGGGGAGTACAATGAGCAGTACTTC. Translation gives CASRGIAGEYNEQYF.

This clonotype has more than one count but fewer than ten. Here the CDR3 reads CASSPRRYESWAQYF. The CDR3 DNA follows: TGCGCCAGCAGCCCACGGCGGTACGAGTCTTGGGCGCAGTATTTT. J is TRBJ2-3 and V is TRBV5-1; D unresolved. CDR3 length: 15 residues. CDR1 and CDR2 (germline): SGHRS, YFSETQ. Trimming cost V 4 bases and J 10 bases, with 22 bases left between them.

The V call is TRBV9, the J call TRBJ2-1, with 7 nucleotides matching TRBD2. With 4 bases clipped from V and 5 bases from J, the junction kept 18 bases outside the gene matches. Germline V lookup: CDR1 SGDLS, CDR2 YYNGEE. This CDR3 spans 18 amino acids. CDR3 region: CASSPRERGESGDNEQFF. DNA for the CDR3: TGTGCCAGCAGCCCGCGGGAACGTGGAGAAAGCGGGGACAATGAGCAGTTCTTC.

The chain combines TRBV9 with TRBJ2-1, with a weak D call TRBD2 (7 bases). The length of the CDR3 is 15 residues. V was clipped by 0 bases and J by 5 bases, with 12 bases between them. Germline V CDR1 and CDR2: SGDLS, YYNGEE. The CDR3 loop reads CASSVGGGLNNEQFF. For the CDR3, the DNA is TGTGCCAGCAGCGTAGGGGGGGGCCTAAACAATGAGCAGTTCTTC.

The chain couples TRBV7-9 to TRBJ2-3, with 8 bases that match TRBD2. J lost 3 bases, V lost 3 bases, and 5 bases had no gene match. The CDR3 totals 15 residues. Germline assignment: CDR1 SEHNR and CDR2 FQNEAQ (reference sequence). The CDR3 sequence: CASSFVVAGTDTQYF. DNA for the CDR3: TGTGCCAGCAGCTTCGTAGTAGCGGGGACAGATACGCAGTATTTT.